This TCR beta chain was observed in a study of cytomegalovirus exposure and HLA in healthy donors. The CDR3 spans 15 residues. CDR1 is SQVTM, CDR2 ANQGSEA, per germline. V was pared by 3 bases and J by 4 bases, with 10 bases of the junction left unmatched. Primers: 60 Vbeta forward and 13 Jbeta reverse. Here immunoSEQ multiplex PCR was the method, and the copy in TCRdb shows in-frame clones only, minus some. The sample table sets out around 140,000 clones. The sequence derives from a young man in good health and CMV-seronegative. Material for sequencing was PBMCs. V is TRBV29-1 and J is TRBJ2-3; 7 bases align to TRBD2. This chain's CDR3 is CSVDLTASGSDTQYF. CDR3 in DNA: TGCAGCGTTGACTTGACGGCTAGCGGTTCAGATACGCAGTATTTT.